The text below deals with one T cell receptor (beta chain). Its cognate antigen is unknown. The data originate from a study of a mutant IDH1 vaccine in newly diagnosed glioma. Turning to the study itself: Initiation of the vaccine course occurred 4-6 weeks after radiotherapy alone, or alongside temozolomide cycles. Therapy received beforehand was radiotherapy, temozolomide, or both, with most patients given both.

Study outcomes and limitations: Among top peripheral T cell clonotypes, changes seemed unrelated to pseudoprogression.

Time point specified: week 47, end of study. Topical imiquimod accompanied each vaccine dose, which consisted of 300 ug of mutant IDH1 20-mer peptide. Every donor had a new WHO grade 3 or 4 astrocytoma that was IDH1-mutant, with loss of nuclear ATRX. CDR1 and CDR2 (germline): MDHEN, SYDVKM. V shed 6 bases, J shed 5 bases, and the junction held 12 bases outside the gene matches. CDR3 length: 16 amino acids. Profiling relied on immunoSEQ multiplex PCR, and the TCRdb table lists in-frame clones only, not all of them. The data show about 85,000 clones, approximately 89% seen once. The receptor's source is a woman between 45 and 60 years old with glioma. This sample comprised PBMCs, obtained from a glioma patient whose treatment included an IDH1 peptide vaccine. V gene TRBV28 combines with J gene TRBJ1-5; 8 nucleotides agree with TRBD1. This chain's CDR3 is CASRLRPGTGHQPQHF. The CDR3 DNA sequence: TGTGCCAGCAGACTCAGACCCGGGACAGGCCATCAGCCCCAGCATTTT.